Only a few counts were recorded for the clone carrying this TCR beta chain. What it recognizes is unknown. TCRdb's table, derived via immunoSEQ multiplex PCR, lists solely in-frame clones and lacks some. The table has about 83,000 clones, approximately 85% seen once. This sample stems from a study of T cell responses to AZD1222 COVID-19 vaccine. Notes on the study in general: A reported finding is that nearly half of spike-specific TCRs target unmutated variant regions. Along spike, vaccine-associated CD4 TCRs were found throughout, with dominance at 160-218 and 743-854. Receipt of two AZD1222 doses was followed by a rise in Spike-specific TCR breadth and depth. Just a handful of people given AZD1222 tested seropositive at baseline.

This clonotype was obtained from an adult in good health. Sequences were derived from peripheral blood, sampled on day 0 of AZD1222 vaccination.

The CDR3 DNA is TGTGCCAGCAGCCCAGTGGGGGTTTCACCCCTCCACTTT. Its protein is CASSPVGVSPLHF. J is TRBJ1-6 and V is TRBV7-2; possibly TRBD1 for D (5 bases). Germline loops: CDR1 SGHTA, CDR2 FQGNSA. The CDR3 sequence is 13 residues long. Trimming shortened V by 5 bases and J by 9 bases, and 11 bases separated the two germline ends.